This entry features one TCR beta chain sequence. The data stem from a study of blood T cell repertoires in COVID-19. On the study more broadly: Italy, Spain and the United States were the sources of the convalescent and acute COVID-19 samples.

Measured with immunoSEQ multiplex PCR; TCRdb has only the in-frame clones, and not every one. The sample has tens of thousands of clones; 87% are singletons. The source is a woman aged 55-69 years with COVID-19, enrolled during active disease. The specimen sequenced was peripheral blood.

CDR3 nucleotide sequence: TGTGCCAGTAGTACCGGAGGGACCGATACGCAGTATTTT. It codes for CASSTGGTDTQYF. The J gene is TRBJ2-3, the V gene TRBV19; tentatively, D is TRBD2 (6 bases). The germline V gene encodes CDR1 LNHDA and CDR2 SQIVND (reference sequence). The CDR3 has 13 residues. Trimming removed 4 bases at V and 6 bases at J, with 11 bases between.